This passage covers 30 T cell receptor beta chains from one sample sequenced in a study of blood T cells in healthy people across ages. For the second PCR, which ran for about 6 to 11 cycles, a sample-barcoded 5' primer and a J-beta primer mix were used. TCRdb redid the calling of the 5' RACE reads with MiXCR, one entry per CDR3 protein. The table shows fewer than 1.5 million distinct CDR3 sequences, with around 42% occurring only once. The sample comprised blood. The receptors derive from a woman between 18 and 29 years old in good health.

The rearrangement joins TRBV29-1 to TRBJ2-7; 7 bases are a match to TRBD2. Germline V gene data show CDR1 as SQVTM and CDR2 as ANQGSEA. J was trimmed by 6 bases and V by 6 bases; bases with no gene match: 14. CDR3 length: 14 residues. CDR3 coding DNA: TGCAGCGTACTCCTGTGGGGGGGGGAAGGCGAGCAGTACTTC. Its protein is CSVLLWGGEGEQYF.

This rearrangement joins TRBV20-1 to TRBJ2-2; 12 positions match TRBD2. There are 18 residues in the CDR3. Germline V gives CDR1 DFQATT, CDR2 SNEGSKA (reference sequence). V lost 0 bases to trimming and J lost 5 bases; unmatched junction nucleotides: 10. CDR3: CSARDPSGRAGRTGELFF. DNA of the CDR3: TGCAGTGCTAGAGATCCTAGCGGGAGGGCGGGCAGGACCGGGGAGCTGTTTTTT.

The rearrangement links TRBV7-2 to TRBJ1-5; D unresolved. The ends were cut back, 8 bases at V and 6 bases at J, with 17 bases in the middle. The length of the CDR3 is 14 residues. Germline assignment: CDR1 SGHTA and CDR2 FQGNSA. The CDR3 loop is CASSPPLTVQPQHF. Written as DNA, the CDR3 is TGTGCCAGCTCCCCCCCCCTAACGGTTCAGCCCCAGCATTTT.

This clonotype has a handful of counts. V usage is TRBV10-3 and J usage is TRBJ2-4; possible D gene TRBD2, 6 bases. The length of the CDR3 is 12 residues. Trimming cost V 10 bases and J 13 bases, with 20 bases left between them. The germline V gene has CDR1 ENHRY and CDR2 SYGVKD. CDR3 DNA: TGTGCCACCCGGGGCAGCGGGTGGGAGCAGTACTTC. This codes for CATRGSGWEQYF.

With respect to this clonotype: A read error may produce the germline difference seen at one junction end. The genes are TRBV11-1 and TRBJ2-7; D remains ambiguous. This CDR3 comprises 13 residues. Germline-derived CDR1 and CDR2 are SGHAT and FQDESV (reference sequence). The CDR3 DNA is TGTGCCCGCAGCTCCCCCAGGACCTACGAGCAGTACTTC. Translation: CARSSPRTYEQYF.

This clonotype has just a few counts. As DNA, the CDR3 is TGTGCCAGCAGTTTTCGGACTGGGGACAATGAGCAGTTCTTC. Amino acid sequence: CASSFRTGDNEQFF. The rearrangement joins TRBV27 to TRBJ2-1, with TRBD2 as a possible D gene (5 bases). Trimming stripped 3 bases from V and 5 bases from J, with 11 bases between. Germline CDR1 reads MNHEY; CDR2 reads SMNVEV (reference sequence). This CDR3 spans 14 amino acids.

This CDR3 is CASSPHRGAKNIQYF. CDR3 in DNA: TGTGCCAGCAGCCCCCACAGGGGTGCCAAAAACATTCAGTACTTC. V is TRBV21-1 and J is TRBJ2-4; the table's D call TRBD1 went unverified against the DNA. TRBV21-1 is listed as a pseudogene. The CDR3 has 15 amino acids.

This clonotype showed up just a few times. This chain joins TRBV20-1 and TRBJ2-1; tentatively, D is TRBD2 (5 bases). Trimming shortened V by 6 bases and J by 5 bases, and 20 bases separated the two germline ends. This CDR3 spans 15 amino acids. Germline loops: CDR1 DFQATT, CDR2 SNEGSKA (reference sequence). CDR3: CSADRWTAGDNEQFF. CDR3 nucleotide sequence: TGCAGTGCCGACCGGTGGACTGCCGGTGACAATGAGCAGTTCTTC.

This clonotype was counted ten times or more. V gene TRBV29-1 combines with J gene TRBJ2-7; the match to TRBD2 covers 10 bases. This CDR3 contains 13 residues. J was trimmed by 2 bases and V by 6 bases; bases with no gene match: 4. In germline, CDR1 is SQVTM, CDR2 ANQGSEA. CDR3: CSVWTSGPYEQYF. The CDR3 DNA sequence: TGCAGCGTCTGGACTAGCGGACCCTACGAGCAGTACTTC.

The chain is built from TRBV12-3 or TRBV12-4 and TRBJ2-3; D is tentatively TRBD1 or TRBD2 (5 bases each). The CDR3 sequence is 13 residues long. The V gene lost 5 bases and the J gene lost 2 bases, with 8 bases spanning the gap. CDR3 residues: CASSRDATDTQYF. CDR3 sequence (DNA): TGTGCCAGCAGTCGGGACGCCACAGATACGCAGTATTTT.

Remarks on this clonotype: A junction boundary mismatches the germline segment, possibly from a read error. The DNA of the CDR3 is TGTGCCAGCAGCCAAGATGGGCGGATGAACACTGGAGCTTTCTTT. It specifies CASSQDGRMNTGAFF. The chain links TRBV3-1 to TRBJ1-1; no clear D. Germline-derived CDR1 and CDR2 are LGHDT and YNNKEL (reference sequence). This CDR3 contains 15 residues.

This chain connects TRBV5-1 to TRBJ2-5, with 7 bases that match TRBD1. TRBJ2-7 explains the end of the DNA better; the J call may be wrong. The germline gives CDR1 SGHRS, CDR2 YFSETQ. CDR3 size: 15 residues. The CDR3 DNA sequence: TGCGCCAGCAGCGACAGGGAACGGAGTGGGTACGAGCAGTACTTC. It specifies CASSDRERSGYEQYF.

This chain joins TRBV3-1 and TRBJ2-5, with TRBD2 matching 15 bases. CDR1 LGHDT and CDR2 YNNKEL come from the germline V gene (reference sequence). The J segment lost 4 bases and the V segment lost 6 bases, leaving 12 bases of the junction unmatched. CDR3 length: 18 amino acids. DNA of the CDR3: TGTGCCAGCAGTTCGAGGGGACTAGCGGGAGGTTTGGGAGAGACCCAGTACTTC. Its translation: CASSSRGLAGGLGETQYF.

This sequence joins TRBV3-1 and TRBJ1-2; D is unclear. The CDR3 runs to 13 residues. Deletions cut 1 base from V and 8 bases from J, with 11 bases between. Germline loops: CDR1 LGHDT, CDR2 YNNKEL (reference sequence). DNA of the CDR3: TGTGCCAGCAGCCAAGGGCAGTCTTTCGGCTACACCTTC. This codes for CASSQGQSFGYTF.

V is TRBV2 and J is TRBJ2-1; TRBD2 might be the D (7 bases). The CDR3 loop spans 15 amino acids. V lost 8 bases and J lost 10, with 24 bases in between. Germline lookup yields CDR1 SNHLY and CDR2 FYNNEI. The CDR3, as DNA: TGTGCCAGCGGAGGAGGGGGGGCGCTCTCCTACGAGCAGTTCTTC. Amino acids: CASGGGGALSYEQFF.

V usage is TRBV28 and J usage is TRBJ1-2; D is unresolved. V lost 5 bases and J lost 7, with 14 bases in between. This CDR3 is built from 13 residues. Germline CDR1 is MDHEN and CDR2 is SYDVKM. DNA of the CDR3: TGTGCCAGCAGTCTAACCACGACTGCTGGCTACACCTTC. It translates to CASSLTTTAGYTF.

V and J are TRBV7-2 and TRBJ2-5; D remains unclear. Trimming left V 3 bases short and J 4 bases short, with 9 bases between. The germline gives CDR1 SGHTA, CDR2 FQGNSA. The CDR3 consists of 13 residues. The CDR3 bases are TGTGCCAGCAGCTTGGGTTTTTCAGAGACCCAGTACTTC. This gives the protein CASSLGFSETQYF.

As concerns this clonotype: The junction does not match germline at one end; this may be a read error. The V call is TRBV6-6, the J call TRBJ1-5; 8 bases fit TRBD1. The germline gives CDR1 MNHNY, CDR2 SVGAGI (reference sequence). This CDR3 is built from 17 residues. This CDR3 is CASSLGQGEAGNHPQHF. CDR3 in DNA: TGTGCCAGCAGTTTAGGACAGGGCGAGGCTGGCAATCACCCCCAGCATTTT.

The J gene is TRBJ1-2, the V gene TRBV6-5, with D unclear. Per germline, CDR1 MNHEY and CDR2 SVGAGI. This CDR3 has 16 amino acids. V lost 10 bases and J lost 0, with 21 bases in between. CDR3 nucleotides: TGTGCCACTACCACCGCGCACGGCTTCACTAACTATGGCTACACCTTC. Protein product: CATTTAHGFTNYGYTF.

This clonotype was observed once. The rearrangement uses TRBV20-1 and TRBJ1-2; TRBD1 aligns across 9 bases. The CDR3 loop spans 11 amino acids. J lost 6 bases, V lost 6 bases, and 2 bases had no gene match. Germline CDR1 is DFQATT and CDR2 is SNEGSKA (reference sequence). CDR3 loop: CSAGQGHGYTF. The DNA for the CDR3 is TGCAGTGCGGGACAGGGCCATGGCTACACCTTC.

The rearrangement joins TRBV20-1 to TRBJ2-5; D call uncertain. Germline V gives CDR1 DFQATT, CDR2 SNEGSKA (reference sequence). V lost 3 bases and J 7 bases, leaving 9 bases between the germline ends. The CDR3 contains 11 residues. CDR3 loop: CSARDVGTQYF. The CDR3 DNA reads TGCAGTGCTAGGGACGTAGGGACCCAGTACTTC.

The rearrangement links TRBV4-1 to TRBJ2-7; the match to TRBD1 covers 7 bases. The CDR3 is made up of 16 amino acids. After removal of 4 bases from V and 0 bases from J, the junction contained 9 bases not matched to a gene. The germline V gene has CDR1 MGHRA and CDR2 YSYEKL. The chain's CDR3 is CASSRGRWDSSYEQYF. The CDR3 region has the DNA TGCGCCAGCAGCCGAGGCAGATGGGACAGCTCCTACGAGCAGTACTTC.

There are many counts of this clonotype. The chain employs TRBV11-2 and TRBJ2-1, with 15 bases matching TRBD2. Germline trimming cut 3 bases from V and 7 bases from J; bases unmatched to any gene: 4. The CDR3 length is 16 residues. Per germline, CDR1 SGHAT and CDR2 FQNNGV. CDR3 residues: CASSFRTSGRGNEQFF. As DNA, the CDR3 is TGTGCCAGCAGCTTTCGGACTAGCGGGAGGGGGAATGAGCAGTTCTTC.

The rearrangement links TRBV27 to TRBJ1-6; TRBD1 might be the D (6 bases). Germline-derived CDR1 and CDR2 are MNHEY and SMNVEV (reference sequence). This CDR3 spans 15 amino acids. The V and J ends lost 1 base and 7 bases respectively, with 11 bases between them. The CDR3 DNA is TGTGCCAGCAGTTTATTGGGGGCAGGGAATTCACCCCTCCACTTT. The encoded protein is CASSLLGAGNSPLHF.

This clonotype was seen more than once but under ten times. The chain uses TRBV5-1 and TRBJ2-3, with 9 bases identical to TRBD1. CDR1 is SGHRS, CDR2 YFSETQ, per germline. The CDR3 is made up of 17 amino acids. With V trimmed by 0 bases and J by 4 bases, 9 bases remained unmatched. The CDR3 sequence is CASSLVGTGQPADTQYF. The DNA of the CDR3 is TGCGCCAGCAGCTTGGTCGGGACAGGGCAACCGGCAGATACGCAGTATTTT.

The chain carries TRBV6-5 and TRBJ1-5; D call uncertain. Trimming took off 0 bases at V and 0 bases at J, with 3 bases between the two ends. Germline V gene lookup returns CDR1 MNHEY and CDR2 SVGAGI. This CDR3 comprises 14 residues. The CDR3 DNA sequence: TGTGCCAGCAGTTACTCGCATAGCAATCAGCCCCAGCATTTT. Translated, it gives CASSYSHSNQPQHF.

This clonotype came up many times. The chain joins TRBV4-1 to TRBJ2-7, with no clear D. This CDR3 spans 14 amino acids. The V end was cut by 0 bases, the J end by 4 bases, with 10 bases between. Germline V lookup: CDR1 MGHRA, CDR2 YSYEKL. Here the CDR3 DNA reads TGCGCCAGCAGCCAAGAGTCGTCAGCTTACGAGCAGTACTTC. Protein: CASSQESSAYEQYF.

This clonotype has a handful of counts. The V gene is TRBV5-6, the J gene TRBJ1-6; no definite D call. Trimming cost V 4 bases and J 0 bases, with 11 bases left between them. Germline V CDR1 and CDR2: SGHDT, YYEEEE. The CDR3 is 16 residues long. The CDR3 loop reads CASSPWTFSYNSPLHF. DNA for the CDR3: TGTGCCAGCAGCCCTTGGACCTTCTCCTATAATTCACCCCTCCACTTT.

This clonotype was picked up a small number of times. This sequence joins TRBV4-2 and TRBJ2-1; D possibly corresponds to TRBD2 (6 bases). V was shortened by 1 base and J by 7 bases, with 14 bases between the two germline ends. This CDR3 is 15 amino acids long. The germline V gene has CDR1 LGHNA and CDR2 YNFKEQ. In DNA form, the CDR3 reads TGTGCCAGCAGCCAAGGGCCTAGCGTCCAAAATGAGCAGTTCTTC. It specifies CASSQGPSVQNEQFF.

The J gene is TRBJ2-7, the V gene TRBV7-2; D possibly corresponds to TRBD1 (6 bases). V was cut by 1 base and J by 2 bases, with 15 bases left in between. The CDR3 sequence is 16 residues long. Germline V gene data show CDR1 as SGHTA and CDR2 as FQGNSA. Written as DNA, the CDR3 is TGTGCCAGCAGCTTAGTCTCAACGGGGACAACCTACGAGCAGTACTTC. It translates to CASSLVSTGTTYEQYF.